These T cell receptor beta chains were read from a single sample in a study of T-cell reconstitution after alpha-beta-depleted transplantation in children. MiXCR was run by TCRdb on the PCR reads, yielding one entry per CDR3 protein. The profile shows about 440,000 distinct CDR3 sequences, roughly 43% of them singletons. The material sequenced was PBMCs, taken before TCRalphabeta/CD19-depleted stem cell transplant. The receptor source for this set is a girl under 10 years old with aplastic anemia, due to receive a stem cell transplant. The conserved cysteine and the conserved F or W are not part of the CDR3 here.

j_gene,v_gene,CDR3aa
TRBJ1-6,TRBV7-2,ASSLGLTYNSPLH
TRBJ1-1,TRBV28,ASRRGGQVLLGNTEAF
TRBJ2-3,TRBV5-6,ASRLGGSPRTDTQY
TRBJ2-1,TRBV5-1,ASSSTRFEQF
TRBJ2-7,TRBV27,ASSFRWTGPYEQY
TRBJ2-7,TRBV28,ASSFAGLSPEYEQY
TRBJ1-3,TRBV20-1,SARLGQASGNTIY
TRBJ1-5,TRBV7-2,ASSLTSDRGNQPQH
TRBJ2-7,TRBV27,ASSLSGTGPYEQY
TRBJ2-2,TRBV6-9,ASENIGGTPTGELF
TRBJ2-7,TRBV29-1,SVDSARGTGGPEQY
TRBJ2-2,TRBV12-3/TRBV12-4,ASSLGTPNTGELF
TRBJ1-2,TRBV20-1,SASRVDRGYGYT
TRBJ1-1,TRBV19,ASSIGGNTEAF
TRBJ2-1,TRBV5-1,ASSAGLAGHNEQF
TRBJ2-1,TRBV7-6,ASSAVAGAGNEQF
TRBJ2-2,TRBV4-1,ASSHGAAGELF
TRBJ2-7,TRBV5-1,ASSGPGLAGAISYEQY
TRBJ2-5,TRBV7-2,ASSLGPAGTQY
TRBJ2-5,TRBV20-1,SAPLAGFQETQY
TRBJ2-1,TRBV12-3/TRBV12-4,ASSFKVGNEQF
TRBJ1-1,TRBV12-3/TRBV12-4,ASSSRDTRNTEAF
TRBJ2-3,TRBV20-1,SAPRREGYTDTQY
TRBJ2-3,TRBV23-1,ASSRLIGTQY
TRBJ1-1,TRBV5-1,ASSLEGGMNTEAF
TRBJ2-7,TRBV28,ASSPSGDSYEQY
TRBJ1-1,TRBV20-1,SARDRGIWEAF
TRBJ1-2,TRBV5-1,ASSPTPGSVGYT
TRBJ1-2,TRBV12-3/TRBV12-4,ASSHASSYGYT
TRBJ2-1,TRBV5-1,ASSVQRQGEQF
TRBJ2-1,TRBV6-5,ASSYSGLAGGDPYNEQF
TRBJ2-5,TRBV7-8,ASSPRGSRGEETQY
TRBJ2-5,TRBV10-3,AISEGQGPVGETQY
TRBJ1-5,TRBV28,ASSPLDDNQPQH
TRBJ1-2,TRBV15,ATSRGVFGHT
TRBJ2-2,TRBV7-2,ASSLLDTGELF
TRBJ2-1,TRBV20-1,SARVLAGSSYNEQF
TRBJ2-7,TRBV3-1,ASSQVDYEQY
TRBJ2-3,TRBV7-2,ASSLAGNYWTTSTDTQY
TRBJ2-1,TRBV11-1,ASSLEDRPRKYNEQF
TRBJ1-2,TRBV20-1,SATTGTHYGYT
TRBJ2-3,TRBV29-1,SVIFLAGSTDTQY
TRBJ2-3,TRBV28,ASSYSRLASTDTQY
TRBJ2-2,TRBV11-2,ASSITSGATGELF
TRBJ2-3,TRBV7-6,ASSGDGGQADTQY
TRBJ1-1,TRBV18,ASSPQVGLGGTEAF
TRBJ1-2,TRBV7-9,ASSFPGSGYGYT
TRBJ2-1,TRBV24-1,ATSGTREGLAGPPMF
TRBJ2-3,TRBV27,ASMKERSGTDTQY
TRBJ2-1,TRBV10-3,AIRGSSGRTYNEQF